These 21 T cell receptor beta chains were sequenced from one sample in a study of control samples from healthy donors and cancer patients. The protocol was immunoSEQ multiplex PCR, while the TCRdb copy is restricted to in-frame clones and leaves out a portion. The table has some 130,000 clones, about 93% seen once. Input material: blood. These receptors were taken from a man aged 40-55 years in good health.

The rearrangement uses TRBV3-1 (or the pseudogene TRBV3-2) and TRBJ2-1; 11 nucleotides line up with TRBD2. This CDR3 is built from 16 residues. Germline-derived CDR1 and CDR2 are LGHDT and YNNKEL (reference sequence). V lost 4 bases to trimming and J lost 7 bases; unmatched junction nucleotides: 9. Here the CDR3 DNA reads TGTGCCAGCAGCCCCCGACTAGCGGGGTTTGTAAATGAGCAGTTCTTC. Its protein product is CASSPRLAGFVNEQFF.

The chain carries TRBV5-1 and TRBJ1-2, with 9 bases that match TRBD1. This CDR3 comprises 16 residues. V trimming: 4 bases; J trimming: 4 bases; junction bases outside the gene matches: 11. Germline loops: CDR1 SGHRS, CDR2 YFSETQ. The CDR3 bases are TGCGCCAGCAGCGGTCTCCCGGGACAGGGACCCTATGGCTACACCTTC. Amino acids: CASSGLPGQGPYGYTF.

The J gene is TRBJ1-1, the V gene TRBV3-1 (or the pseudogene TRBV3-2); D is possibly TRBD1 (6 bases). The germline V and J ends were trimmed by 6 bases and 4 bases, with 15 bases remaining between them. Germline values: CDR1 LGHDT, CDR2 YNNKEL (reference sequence). The CDR3 is 14 amino acids. The CDR3 loop reads CASSRAQGTTEAFF. For the CDR3, the DNA is TGTGCCAGCAGTCGAGCACAGGGAACCACTGAAGCTTTCTTT.

This clone turned up a few times. V and J are TRBV7-3 and TRBJ1-1; D is uncertain. This CDR3 has 11 residues. V was cut by 8 bases and J by 6 bases, with 10 bases left in between. CDR1 SGHTA and CDR2 FQGTGA come from the germline V gene. For the CDR3, the DNA is TGTGCCAGCGGCGACGGGTCTGAAGCTTTCTTT. This gives the protein CASGDGSEAFF.

The chain combines TRBV5-1 with TRBJ2-5, with D possibly matching TRBD2 (6 bases). Germline CDR1 SGHRS, CDR2 YFSETQ. V was pared by 2 bases and J by 5 bases, with 16 bases between. CDR3 length equals 15 residues. The CDR3 sequence: CASSFMGGNFETQYF. In DNA form, the CDR3 reads TGCGCCAGCAGCTTCATGGGGGGTAATTTCGAGACCCAGTACTTC.

This clone was counted a single time. The chain links TRBV11-2 to TRBJ2-1; maybe TRBD1 (8 bases). In germline, CDR1 is SGHAT, CDR2 FQNNGV. Trimming pared 5 bases from V and 1 base from J, leaving 15 bases between. The CDR3 has 16 amino acids. The CDR3, as DNA: TGTGCCAGCAGCAGTAACAGGGGGGGATCCTACAATGAGCAGTTCTTC. It encodes CASSSNRGGSYNEQFF.

The chain is built from TRBV5-6 and TRBJ2-3; 9 nucleotides line up with TRBD2. The germline CDR1 and CDR2 sequences are SGHDT and YYEEEE. The junction had 3 bases not matched to a gene; V was cut back by 2 bases and J by 5 bases. There are 14 residues in the CDR3. CDR3 protein: CASSLGTSLDTQYF. The CDR3 DNA is TGTGCCAGCAGCTTAGGGACTAGCTTAGATACGCAGTATTTT.

This rearrangement joins TRBV27 to TRBJ1-1; TRBD1 aligns across 8 bases. The CDR3 is 14 amino acids. Germline V gene lookup returns CDR1 MNHEY and CDR2 SMNVEV (reference sequence). V was pared by 6 bases and J by 7 bases, with 10 bases of the junction left unmatched. CDR3 sequence (DNA): TGTGCCAGCAGCATCACCCAGGGGGCAGGTGAAGCTTTCTTT. Amino acid sequence: CASSITQGAGEAFF.

V and J are TRBV7-2 and TRBJ2-7; maybe TRBD1 (6 bases). Germline V gene lookup returns CDR1 SGHTA and CDR2 FQGNSA. The CDR3 has 13 residues. V was pared by 4 bases and J by 4 bases, with 11 bases between. The chain's CDR3 is CASSSLDSYEQYF. The DNA of the CDR3 is TGTGCCAGCAGCTCATTGGACAGTTACGAGCAGTACTTC.

The chain couples TRBV2 to TRBJ2-7; the match to TRBD1 covers 9 bases. After removal of 4 bases from V and 0 bases from J, the junction contained 4 bases not matched to a gene. CDR1 and CDR2 (germline): SNHLY, FYNNEI. This CDR3 spans 15 amino acids. The DNA for the CDR3 is TGTGCCAGCAGTGGGGACAGGGCCAACTCCTACGAGCAGTACTTC. Translating gives CASSGDRANSYEQYF.

This clone was detected only once. The genes are TRBV3-1 (or the pseudogene TRBV3-2) and TRBJ2-2; D remains ambiguous. Germline CDR1 reads LGHDT; CDR2 reads YNNKEL (reference sequence). Between the trimmed V and J ends, which lost 3 bases and 3 bases, there was a span of 11 bases. The CDR3 has 15 amino acids. CDR3 in amino acids: CASSHSGFDTGELFF. The CDR3 bases are TGTGCCAGCAGCCACTCAGGTTTTGACACCGGGGAGCTGTTTTTT.

This clone was counted once. V and J are TRBV21-1 and TRBJ2-4; the table gives TRBD1 as D, unverified against the DNA. TRBV21-1 is a documented pseudogene. The CDR3 has 17 amino acids. Written as DNA, the CDR3 is TGTGCCAGCAGCAACGGGGGACAGGGCCCGACCAAAAACATTCAGTACTTC. It specifies CASSNGGQGPTKNIQYF.

The CDR3 loop is CSVGQGLKANVLTF. The CDR3 coding sequence is TGCAGCGTGGGACAGGGGTTAAAGGCCAACGTCCTGACTTTC. V is TRBV29-1 and J is TRBJ2-6; 10 bases align to TRBD1. Germline lookup yields CDR1 SQVTM and CDR2 ANQGSEA. This CDR3 spans 14 amino acids. Trimming removed 6 bases from V and 6 bases from J; junction bases left unmatched: 5. The full variable domain, completed using reference TRBV29-1 and TRBJ2-6, is SAVISQKPSRDICQRGTSLTIQCQVDSQVTMMFWYRQQPGQSLTLIATANQGSEATYESGFVIDKFPISRPNLTFSTLTVSNMSPEDSSIYLCSVGQGLKANVLTFGAGSRLTVL.

In its sample, this clone was seen once. The genes are TRBV25-1 and TRBJ2-7; D remains unclear. V was cut by 1 base and J by 3 bases, with 10 bases left in between. Germline CDR1 and CDR2: MGHDK and SYGVNS. The CDR3 totals 14 residues. The CDR3 protein is CASSELGDLYEQYF. CDR3 coding DNA: TGTGCCAGCAGTGAATTAGGAGACCTCTACGAGCAGTACTTC.

This sequence joins TRBV5-1 and TRBJ1-2; no firm D call. Germline V gene lookup returns CDR1 SGHRS and CDR2 YFSETQ. V lost 4 bases, J lost 0 bases, and 13 bases lay in between. CDR3 size: 15 residues. CDR3 amino acids: CASSPAGLTNYGYTF. The CDR3 DNA follows: TGCGCCAGCAGCCCGGCGGGCCTAACTAACTATGGCTACACCTTC. Together with reference TRBV5-1 and TRBJ1-2, the CDR3 gives the full variable domain: KAGVTQTPRYLIKTRGQQVTLSCSPISGHRSVSWYQQTPGQGLQFLFEYFSETQRNKGNFPGRFSGRQFSNSRSEMNVSTLELGDSALYLCASSPAGLTNYGYTFGSGTRLTVV.

The chain couples TRBV6-5 to TRBJ1-5; 8 bases agree with TRBD1. Germline-derived CDR1 and CDR2 are MNHEY and SVGAGI. The CDR3 loop spans 15 amino acids. V lost 6 bases, J lost 2 bases, and 6 bases stayed unmatched. The CDR3 DNA reads TGTGCCAGCAGCTTGACAGGGGTTGGCAATCAGCCCCAGCATTTT. The encoded protein is CASSLTGVGNQPQHF.

The chain carries TRBV28 and TRBJ1-3; TRBD1 matches 9 bases. The CDR3 is made up of 16 amino acids. CDR1 and CDR2 from the germline V gene are MDHEN and SYDVKM. V dropped 6 bases and J dropped 0; count of bases not matched to a gene: 6. The CDR3 sequence is CASSRDRDLSGNTIYF. CDR3 nucleotide sequence: TGTGCCAGCAGCCGGGACAGGGACCTCTCTGGAAACACCATATATTTT.

This chain uses TRBV5-1 with TRBJ2-4; D gene uncertain. The CDR3 loop spans 14 amino acids. Germline lookup yields CDR1 SGHRS and CDR2 YFSETQ. V was shortened by 2 bases and J by 9 bases, with 15 bases between the two germline ends. In DNA, the CDR3 is TGCGCCAGCAGCTTCGACACGTTACCGTCCATTCAGTACTTC. Its protein is CASSFDTLPSIQYF.

The V and J genes are TRBV4-1 and TRBJ1-5, with D unresolved. CDR3 size: 15 residues. Deletions cut 1 base from V and 9 bases from J, with 16 bases between. Germline CDR1 is MGHRA and CDR2 is YSYEKL. The chain's CDR3 is CASSQGQAATGPQHF. The CDR3 DNA sequence: TGCGCCAGCAGCCAAGGGCAGGCAGCCACTGGGCCCCAGCATTTT.

The chain couples TRBV6-6 to TRBJ2-5; 9 nucleotides align to TRBD2. J gave up 5 bases and V 5 bases, and 9 bases lay outside the gene matches. Germline V gene data show CDR1 as MNHNY and CDR2 as SVGAGI (reference sequence). There are 15 residues in the CDR3. The CDR3 nucleotides are TGTGCCAGCAGTCAAATTAGCGGGGGAGGGGAGACCCAGTACTTC. Protein product: CASSQISGGGETQYF.

The chain carries TRBV12-3 or TRBV12-4 and TRBJ1-5; no clear D gene. The CDR3 loop spans 12 amino acids. V was shortened by 2 bases and J by 9 bases, with 8 bases between the two germline ends. The CDR3 DNA reads TGTGCCAGCAGTTTACCCGGTGGGCCCCAGCATTTT. Amino acids: CASSLPGGPQHF.